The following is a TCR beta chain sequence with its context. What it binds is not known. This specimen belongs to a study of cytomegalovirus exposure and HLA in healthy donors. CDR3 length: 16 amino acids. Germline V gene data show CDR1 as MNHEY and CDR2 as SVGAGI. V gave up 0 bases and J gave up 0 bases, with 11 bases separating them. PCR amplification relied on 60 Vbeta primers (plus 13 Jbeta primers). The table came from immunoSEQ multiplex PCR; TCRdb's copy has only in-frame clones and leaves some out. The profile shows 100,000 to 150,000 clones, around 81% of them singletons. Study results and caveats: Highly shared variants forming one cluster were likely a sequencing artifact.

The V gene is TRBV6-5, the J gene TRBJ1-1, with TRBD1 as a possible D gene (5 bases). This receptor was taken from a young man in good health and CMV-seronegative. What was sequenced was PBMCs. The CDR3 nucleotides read TGTGCCAGCAGTTACTCTTACAGACAGCTGAACACTGAAGCTTTCTTT. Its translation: CASSYSYRQLNTEAFF.